Below are 20 T cell receptor beta chains sequenced from a single sample in a study of beta chain features in type 1 diabetes. The study, taken as a whole, reports: TCRB CDR3s from Type 1 diabetes patients were moderately but significantly shorter in all four CD4+ subsets.

These receptors have no known antigen. Sequencing targeted expressed TCRB transcripts, as all isolated RNA had been reverse transcribed. Profiled with immunoSEQ multiplex PCR; TCRdb holds only in-frame clones, not every one. The sample yields some 130,000 clones, around 10% seen once. Material for sequencing was central memory CD4+ T cells from blood. Every receptor here comes from a man younger than 40 with type 1 diabetes.

The chain employs TRBV7-3 and TRBJ2-3, with 11 bases aligning to TRBD2. This CDR3 has 14 residues. Germline CDR1 SGHTA, CDR2 FQGTGA. V lost 4 bases, J lost 9 bases, and 6 bases stayed unmatched. The chain's CDR3 is CASSYSGGAATQYF. CDR3 DNA: TGTGCCAGCAGCTATAGCGGGGGGGCCGCAACGCAGTATTTT.

This clone came up a few times. This chain uses TRBV28 with TRBJ1-6, with D possibly being TRBD1 (5 bases). The germline V gene has CDR1 MDHEN and CDR2 SYDVKM. The CDR3 has 16 residues. V lost 1 base, J lost 7 bases, and 14 bases lay in between. Here the CDR3 reads CASSLSGTRQNSPLHF. The DNA for the CDR3 is TGTGCCAGCAGTTTATCTGGGACTCGACAGAATTCACCCCTCCACTTT.

In this sample, this clone turned up a few times. J is TRBJ1-5 and V is TRBV4-2; a weak D match, TRBD1 (5 bases). This CDR3 is 14 amino acids long. The germline CDR1 and CDR2 sequences are LGHNA and YNFKEQ. Trimming pared 0 bases from V and 4 bases from J, leaving 7 bases between. CDR3 DNA: TGTGCCAGCAGCCAAGATCGGGGGAATCAGCCCCAGCATTTT. This sequence encodes CASSQDRGNQPQHF.

The CDR3 reads CASSQVHGQETQYF. The CDR3 nucleotides read TGTGCCAGCAGCCAAGTTCACGGGCAAGAGACCCAGTACTTC. The chain joins TRBV4-2 to TRBJ2-5; D call uncertain. The ends were cut back, 1 base at V and 2 bases at J, with 8 bases in the middle. CDR3 length equals 14 residues. The germline V gene encodes CDR1 LGHNA and CDR2 YNFKEQ.

This clone showed up just a few times. The V call is TRBV4-2, the J call TRBJ2-7; 9 bases line up with TRBD2. Germline CDR1 is LGHNA and CDR2 is YNFKEQ. V dropped 0 bases and J dropped 0; count of bases not matched to a gene: 12. The CDR3 extends over 19 amino acids. The CDR3 loop is CASSQEGGLALEGSYEQYF. The CDR3 DNA sequence: TGTGCCAGCAGCCAAGAAGGGGGACTAGCCCTCGAGGGCTCCTACGAGCAGTACTTC.

This clone was counted only a few times. The chain joins TRBV10-2 to TRBJ2-7, with 7 bases matching TRBD2. J was trimmed by 2 bases and V by 4 bases; bases with no gene match: 5. CDR1 and CDR2 (germline): WSHSY, SAAADI. This CDR3 has 14 amino acids. In DNA, the CDR3 is TGCGCCAGCAGTGGGGAGGGCGGACCCTACGAGCAGTACTTC. It is translated as CASSGEGGPYEQYF.

A few counts support this clone. The rearrangement uses TRBV4-2 and TRBJ2-1; 9 bases agree with TRBD2. CDR1 is LGHNA and CDR2 is YNFKEQ in the germline V gene. The CDR3 runs 14 residues. Trimming removed 5 bases from V and 10 bases from J; junction bases left unmatched: 9. The CDR3 DNA reads as TGTGCCAGCAGCTTGGGCGGGGGGGCCAAGGAGCAGTTCTTC. This gives the protein CASSLGGGAKEQFF.

The chain joins TRBV28 to TRBJ2-3; TRBD1 is a possible D gene (5 bases). Germline-derived CDR1 and CDR2 are MDHEN and SYDVKM. This CDR3 contains 13 residues. The V gene lost 7 bases and the J gene lost 2 bases, with 10 bases spanning the gap. The CDR3, as DNA: TGTGCCAGCACCCTAGGGGTCACAGATACGCAGTATTTT. It translates to CASTLGVTDTQYF.

The genes are TRBV7-9 and TRBJ1-1, with no clear D. Trimming removed 5 bases at V and 4 bases at J, with 17 bases between. CDR3 length: 15 residues. Looked up from germline, CDR1 is SEHNR and CDR2 is FQNEAQ (reference sequence). CDR3 region: CASSARIIRSTEAFF. The CDR3, as DNA: TGTGCCAGCAGCGCGCGGATCATTCGCTCCACTGAAGCTTTCTTT.

A few counts support this clone. V usage is TRBV7-8 and J usage is TRBJ2-1; TRBD1 might be the D (6 bases). CDR1 and CDR2 (germline): SGHVS, FQNEAQ. CDR3 length: 13 amino acids. V was trimmed by 6 bases and J by 3 bases, leaving 9 bases between them. The CDR3 DNA is TGTGCCAGCAGGGACAGACTCTACAATGAGCAGTTCTTC. It is translated as CASRDRLYNEQFF. Complete variable domain (other parts from reference TRBV7-8 and TRBJ2-1): GAGVSQSPRYKVAKRGQDVALRCDPISGHVSLFWYQQALGQGPEFLTYFQNEAQLDKSGLPSDRFFAERPEGSVSTLKIQRTQQEDSAVYLCASRDRLYNEQFFGPGTRLTVL.

The rearrangement links TRBV5-1 to TRBJ2-5, with D possibly matching TRBD2 (5 bases). The ends were cut back, 0 bases at V and 6 bases at J, with 12 bases in the middle. Germline-derived CDR1 and CDR2 are SGHRS and YFSETQ. The CDR3 is made up of 14 amino acids. The CDR3 region is CASSLGAGRQTQYF. CDR3 DNA sequence: TGCGCCAGCAGCTTGGGTGCGGGCAGGCAGACCCAGTACTTC.

Only a few counts were recorded for this clone. The chain uses TRBV6-5 and TRBJ2-3; maybe TRBD1 (6 bases). This CDR3 comprises 13 residues. Germline V gives CDR1 MNHEY, CDR2 SVGAGI. V was trimmed by 9 bases and J by 2 bases, leaving 12 bases between them. CDR3 in amino acids: CASSGANTDTQYF. CDR3 DNA: TGTGCCAGTTCAGGGGCGAACACAGATACGCAGTATTTT.

The chain is built from TRBV6-4 and TRBJ2-7, with 9 bases that match TRBD1. Germline V gene data show CDR1 as MRHNA and CDR2 as SNTAGT. V shed 7 bases and J 0 bases; nucleotides not matched to a gene: 10. The CDR3 runs 16 residues. CDR3 loop: CASIHGGTGTSYEQYF. As DNA, the CDR3 is TGTGCCAGCATACACGGGGGGACAGGGACCTCCTACGAGCAGTACTTC.

The chain combines TRBV6-5 with TRBJ2-2; 7 bases line up with TRBD1. The CDR3 totals 15 residues. CDR1 and CDR2 (germline): MNHEY, SVGAGI. V lost 6 bases to trimming and J lost 6 bases; unmatched junction nucleotides: 10. CDR3 sequence (DNA): TGTGCCAGCAGGGAGACAGGGAACGGGGCCGGGGAGCTGTTTTTT. Translating gives CASRETGNGAGELFF.

The chain joins TRBV30 to TRBJ1-5; no definite D call. The germline V gene encodes CDR1 GTSNPN and CDR2 SVGIG (reference sequence). The CDR3 contains 14 residues. V was shortened by 2 bases and J by 3 bases, with 11 bases between the two germline ends. CDR3 bases: TGTGCCTGGAGTAGGTACAGTCTCAATCAGCCCCAGCATTTT. Protein: CAWSRYSLNQPQHF. Variable domain in full (rest from reference TRBV30 and TRBJ1-5): SQTIHQWPATLVQPVGSPLSLECTVEGTSNPNLYWYRQAAGRGLQLLFYSVGIGQISSEVPQNLSASRPQDRQFILSSKKLLLSDSGFYLCAWSRYSLNQPQHFGDGTRLSIL.

V is TRBV6-6 and J is TRBJ1-1, with D possibly TRBD1 on 5 matching bases. Germline CDR1 is MNHNY and CDR2 is SVGAGI (reference sequence). The CDR3 consists of 14 residues. V lost 5 bases, J lost 4 bases, and 14 bases lay in between. The CDR3 nucleotides are TGTGCCAGCAGTGTTAGGGCCGGGGGCACTGAAGCTTTCTTT. This translates into CASSVRAGGTEAFF.

This chain uses TRBV19 with TRBJ1-5; no clear D gene. The CDR3 consists of 14 residues. The V gene's germline CDR1 is LNHDA and CDR2 SQIVND (reference sequence). Trimming removed 8 bases at V and 9 bases at J, with 20 bases between. DNA for the CDR3: TGTGCCAGTGATGATATCGTGGAGGGAACGCCCCAGCATTTT. Amino acid sequence: CASDDIVEGTPQHF.

The V call is TRBV5-4, the J call TRBJ1-4; 9 bases line up with TRBD1. The CDR3 extends over 16 amino acids. Germline V gene data show CDR1 as SGHNT and CDR2 as YYREEE (reference sequence). Trimming cost V 7 bases and J 4 bases; bases outside gene matches: 11. The CDR3 here is CASGIKQGALNEKLFF. The CDR3 DNA reads as TGTGCCAGCGGCATTAAACAGGGGGCGCTTAATGAAAAACTGTTTTTT.

This clone was seen a handful of times. The chain carries TRBV5-1 and TRBJ2-1; TRBD1 matches at 8 bases. Germline-derived CDR1 and CDR2 are SGHRS and YFSETQ. The CDR3 contains 15 residues. With 1 base clipped from V and 8 bases from J, the junction kept 8 bases outside the gene matches. The CDR3 reads CASSLPRQGMDEQFF. CDR3 sequence (DNA): TGCGCCAGCAGCTTGCCGCGACAGGGGATGGATGAGCAGTTCTTC.

This clone was detected only once. The chain recombines TRBV11-2 with TRBJ1-4, with TRBD1 matching 7 bases. The trim removed 2 bases at V and 4 bases at J, leaving 4 bases unmatched. The CDR3 spans 15 residues. CDR1 SGHAT and CDR2 FQNNGV come from the germline V gene. The CDR3 reads CASSLMGQLNEKLFF. In DNA form, the CDR3 reads TGTGCCAGCAGCTTAATGGGACAGCTTAATGAAAAACTGTTTTTT.